One sample yielded the 14 T cell receptor beta chains listed below, sequenced in a study of CD8+CD57+ T cells in acquired aplastic anemia. The use of genomic DNA as template underpinned the TCR beta VDJ and CDR3 profiling. TCRdb redid the calling of the reads with MiXCR, one entry per CDR3 protein. The profile shows hundreds of thousands of distinct CDR3 sequences, over 25% of them singletons. Patients chosen for sequencing had CD8+CD57+ cells that had expanded, as shown by flow cytometry. The sample taken for sequencing was sorted CD4+, CD8+, or CD8+CD57+ T cells (not recorded which) from PBMCs. The receptors here all came from a human donor with aplastic anemia.

This clonotype was detected a few times. The V call is TRBV6-5, the J call TRBJ1-3; 10 positions match TRBD1. CDR1 is MNHEY, CDR2 SVGAGI, per germline. The CDR3 is 16 amino acids. V was clipped by 2 bases and J by 3 bases; unmatched bases: 4. The chain's CDR3 is CASSYQGQGDGNTIYF. The CDR3 DNA follows: TGTGCCAGCAGTTACCAAGGACAGGGGGATGGAAACACCATATATTTT.

Concerning this clonotype: A much larger clone is a single base away; this may be a read error. The chain employs TRBV24-1 and TRBJ1-2; perhaps TRBD1 as D (5 bases). The germline gives CDR1 KGHDR, CDR2 SFDVKD. This CDR3 is built from 14 residues. The V gene lost 7 bases and the J gene lost 8 bases, with 19 bases spanning the gap. CDR3 coding DNA: TGTGCCACCAGCTTATTGGGACGGGGAGGCGGCTACACCTTC. Its translation: CATSLLGRGGGYTF.

The chain has TRBV11-2 and TRBJ2-3; 7 bases are a match to TRBD2. Trimming removed 5 bases from V and 4 bases from J; junction bases left unmatched: 18. The CDR3 runs 18 residues. The germline CDR1 and CDR2 sequences are SGHAT and FQNNGV. The CDR3 DNA is TGTGCCAGCAGCCCCACCCGGATGGGCGGGGGTAGCGCAGATACGCAGTATTTT. Protein: CASSPTRMGGGSADTQYF.

This clonotype was counted only a few times. The chain combines TRBV6-1 with TRBJ2-7, with TRBD1 matching 7 bases. The J segment lost 1 base and the V segment lost 6 bases, leaving 6 bases of the junction unmatched. Germline V gene data show CDR1 as MNHNS and CDR2 as SASEGT. This CDR3 region has 14 residues. DNA for the CDR3: TGTGCCAGCAGACCCCAGGGGGTTTCCTACGAGCAGTACTTC. Translated, it gives CASRPQGVSYEQYF.

This clonotype turned up a few times. Likely a read error: the CDR3 ends without its conserved phenylalanine or tryptophan. The V call is TRBV10-3, the J call TRBJ2-7; D is perhaps TRBD1 (5 bases). The CDR3 is 12 amino acids. CDR1 is ENHRY, CDR2 SYGVKD, per germline. Trimming took off 10 bases at V and 5 bases at J, with 15 bases between the two ends. This CDR3 reads CASEDGANEQYL. The CDR3 DNA reads as TGTGCCAGTGAGGATGGGGCCAACGAGCAGTACCTC.

About this clonotype: This may stem from a read error, because a much larger clone lies one nucleotide away. The chain uses TRBV20-1 and TRBJ2-7, with 7 bases matching TRBD2. Unmatched junction bases numbered 5, after V lost 4 bases and J lost 2 bases. CDR3 length: 13 amino acids. CDR1 DFQATT and CDR2 SNEGSKA come from the germline V gene (reference sequence). In nucleotides, the CDR3 is TGCAGTGCTATTCGGGACTATGCCTACGAGCAGTACGTC. It codes for CSAIRDYAYEQYV.

This clonotype was observed many times. The rearrangement joins TRBV12-3 or TRBV12-4 to TRBJ1-6, with a possible D match to TRBD1 (6 bases). This CDR3 region has 15 residues. V was cut by 6 bases and J by 9 bases, with 18 bases left in between. The CDR3 loop reads CASSKQGGNGSPLHF. CDR3 nucleotides: TGTGCCAGCAGCAAACAGGGTGGAAATGGTTCACCCCTCCACTTT.

The sample holds a few counts of this clonotype. The rearrangement joins TRBV15 to TRBJ1-5, with D unclear. The CDR3 consists of 13 residues. Trimming removed 0 bases at V and 6 bases at J, with 6 bases between. Germline V CDR1 and CDR2: LNHNV, YYDKDF (reference sequence). The CDR3 is CATSRDKFQPQHF. CDR3 coding DNA: TGTGCCACCAGCAGAGATAAATTTCAGCCCCAGCATTTT.

This clonotype was seen repeatedly, ten times or more. The chain recombines TRBV10-3 with TRBJ1-2, with 7 bases lining up with TRBD1. The J segment lost 4 bases and the V segment lost 5 bases, leaving 7 bases of the junction unmatched. Germline assignment: CDR1 ENHRY and CDR2 SYGVKD. The CDR3 contains 14 residues. The CDR3 spells CAISSQGGGYGYTF. The CDR3 DNA follows: TGTGCCATCAGTTCGCAGGGGGGGGGCTATGGCTACACCTTC.

A note on this clonotype: A read error may be the cause here, since a much bigger clone is one base away. J is TRBJ1-2 and V is TRBV20-1, with D hard to call. This CDR3 has 11 amino acids. Germline CDR1 is DFQATT and CDR2 is SNEGSKA (reference sequence). As DNA, the CDR3 is TGCAGTGCTAGTACGGGCTATGGCTGCACCTTC. Translation: CSASTGYGCTF.

The gene calls are TRBV6-1 and TRBJ1-2; possible D gene TRBD1, 6 bases. The CDR3 is 13 residues long. Germline lookup yields CDR1 MNHNS and CDR2 SASEGT. The V end lost 6 bases, the J end lost 7 bases, and 15 bases lay between the germline ends. The DNA for the CDR3 is TGTGCCAGCAGCCAGACAGGAGTCTCTGGCTACACCTTC. This sequence encodes CASSQTGVSGYTF.

A word on this clonotype: The junction departs from germline at one end; a sequencing error may be responsible. The chain couples TRBV12-3 or TRBV12-4 to TRBJ2-7; D might be TRBD1 (6 bases). This CDR3 spans 15 amino acids. Here the CDR3 DNA reads TGTACCAGCAGTTTCCACGGCAGGGGCTCCTACGAGCAGTACTTC. It translates to CTSSFHGRGSYEQYF.

Comment on this clonotype: Being one base from a much bigger clone, this may be a read error. The genes are TRBV2 and TRBJ1-6; no definite D call. The CDR3 extends over 12 amino acids. CDR1 is SNHLY and CDR2 is FYNNEI in the germline V gene. The CDR3 protein is CASSVPNSPPHF. In nucleotides, the CDR3 is TGTGCCAGCAGTGTCCCAAATTCACCCCCCCACTTT. The full variable domain, rest sourced from reference TRBV2 and TRBJ1-6, is EPEVTQTPSHQVTQMGQEVILRCVPISNHLYFYWYRQILGQKVEFLVSFYNNEISEKSEIFDDQFSVERPDGSNFTLKIRSTKLEDSAMYFCASSVPNSPPHFGNGTRLTVT.

The CDR3 region is CATSRGLEAETQYF. The DNA for the CDR3 is TGTGCCACCAGCAGAGGCTTGGAAGCGGAGACCCAGTACTTC. The chain couples TRBV15 to TRBJ2-5; the D is unclear. The CDR3 is 14 amino acids. The germline CDR1 and CDR2 sequences are LNHNV and YYDKDF (reference sequence). V dropped 1 base and J dropped 5 bases, with 11 bases sitting between them.